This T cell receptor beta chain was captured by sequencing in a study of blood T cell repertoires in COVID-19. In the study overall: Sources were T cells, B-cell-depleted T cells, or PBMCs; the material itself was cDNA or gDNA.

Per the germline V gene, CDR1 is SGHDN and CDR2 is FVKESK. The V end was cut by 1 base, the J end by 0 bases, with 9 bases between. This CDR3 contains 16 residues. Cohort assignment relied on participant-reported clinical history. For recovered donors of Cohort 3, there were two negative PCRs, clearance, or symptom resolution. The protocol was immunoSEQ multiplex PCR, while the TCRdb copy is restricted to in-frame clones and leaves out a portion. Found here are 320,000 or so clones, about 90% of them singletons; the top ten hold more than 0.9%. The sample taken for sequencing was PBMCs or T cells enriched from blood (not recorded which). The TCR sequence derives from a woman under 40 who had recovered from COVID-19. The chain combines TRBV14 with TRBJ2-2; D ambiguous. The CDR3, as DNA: TGTGCCAGCAGCCAAGTTCGAACAGCGAACACCGGGGAGCTGTTTTTT. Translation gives CASSQVRTANTGELFF. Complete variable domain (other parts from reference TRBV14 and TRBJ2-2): EAGVTQFPSHSVIEKGQTVTLRCDPISGHDNLYWYRRVMGKEIKFLLHFVKESKQDESGMPNNRFLAERTGGTYSTLKVQPAELEDSGVYFCASSQVRTANTGELFFGEGSRLTVL.